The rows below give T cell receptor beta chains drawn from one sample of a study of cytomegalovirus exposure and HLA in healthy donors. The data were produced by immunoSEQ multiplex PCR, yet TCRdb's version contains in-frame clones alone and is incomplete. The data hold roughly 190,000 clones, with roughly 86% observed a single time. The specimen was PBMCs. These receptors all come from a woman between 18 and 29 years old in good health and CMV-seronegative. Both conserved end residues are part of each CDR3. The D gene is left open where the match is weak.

CATAGGETDTQYF	TRBV6-4	TRBD1	TRBJ2-3
CASSGQWSSYEQYF	TRBV2	NA	TRBJ2-7
CASSLGAGRYYNEQFF	TRBV5-1	NA	TRBJ2-1
CASSQGHRPYGYTF	TRBV19	NA	TRBJ1-2
CASSLLGGSSYNEQFF	TRBV27	TRBD2	TRBJ2-1
CASSLASKGYTF	TRBV7-9	NA	TRBJ1-2
CAWSVGGHAYEQYF	TRBV30	NA	TRBJ2-7
CASSAGQGGTEAFF	TRBV5-1	TRBD1	TRBJ1-1
CASSEGTTNEKLFF	TRBV9	NA	TRBJ1-4
CASSQGGRVNTEAFF	TRBV14	NA	TRBJ1-1
CASSSSSVEQFF	TRBV6-5	NA	TRBJ2-1
CAISGWDSNYGYTF	TRBV10-3	TRBD1	TRBJ1-2
CSVEGQAGVLREQFF	TRBV29-1	TRBD2	TRBJ2-1
CASSLHSGSTDTQYF	TRBV7-9	NA	TRBJ2-3
CASTGGGLSGANVLTF	TRBV28	NA	TRBJ2-6
CASSQETHGIGTGELFF	TRBV4-2	NA	TRBJ2-2
CASSLNTGELFF	TRBV27	NA	TRBJ2-2
CASSIEQGNYEQYF	TRBV19	NA	TRBJ2-7
CASSVTTGGERYEQYF	TRBV9	TRBD1	TRBJ2-7
CASSENINQPQHF	TRBV6-1	NA	TRBJ1-5
CASSFQGAGYGYTF	TRBV6-5	TRBD1	TRBJ1-2
CASISGRARGDTDTQYF	TRBV2	TRBD2	TRBJ2-3
CASSLSDRGRRKLFF	TRBV27	TRBD1	TRBJ1-4
CASSAGSGNTEAFF	TRBV5-4	NA	TRBJ1-1
CSVAGSAGEDTGELFF	TRBV29-1	TRBD2	TRBJ2-2
CASSRGHSNTGELFF	TRBV6-5	NA	TRBJ2-2
CASSYEGRTAFF	TRBV6-5	NA	TRBJ1-1
CASQLAATRLIAKNIQYF	TRBV2	NA	TRBJ2-4
CASSVGLGTVSSGNTIYF	TRBV9	NA	TRBJ1-3
CASKSTSVNTEAFF	TRBV5-1	NA	TRBJ1-1
CASRRDTSRAFF	TRBV6-1	NA	TRBJ1-1